The rows below give T cell receptor beta chains drawn from one sample of a study of shared clonotypes between healthy human individuals. Data came from immunoSEQ multiplex PCR; TCRdb stores just in-frame clones and leaves some out. Among under 600,000 clones listed, around 97% were seen once. Sample: naive CD4+ T cells sorted from blood. Receptor source: a woman between 25 and 40 years old in good health. CDR3s include the opening cysteine and the closing phenylalanine or tryptophan. A D gene is named only where the DNA matches it firmly. Size tells how often a clone was seen (once, few, many) or the class of an expanded clone, and some rows leave it out.

V gene	D gene	J gene	clone size	CDR3 protein	CDR3 DNA
TRBV9	TRBD2	TRBJ2-3	.	CASSKRRERWDTQYF	TGTGCCAGCAGCAAGCGGCGGGAGAGGTGGGATACGCAGTATTTT
TRBV9	TRBD2	TRBJ2-7	.	CASSPGLDEQYF	TGTGCCAGCAGCCCGGGACTAGACGAGCAGTACTTC
TRBV5-1	.	TRBJ2-6	.	CASSLALSSVRHSGANVLTF	TGCGCCAGCAGCTTGGCGTTATCCAGCGTACGGCACTCTGGGGCCAACGTCCTGACTTTC
TRBV28	TRBD1	TRBJ1-1	.	CASSLWDFKTGKKNTEAFF	TGTGCCAGCAGTCTTTGGGACTTCAAGACAGGGAAAAAGAACACTGAAGCTTTCTTT
TRBV2	TRBD1	TRBJ2-2	.	CASKTQGIGPGELFF	TGTGCCAGCAAGACACAGGGGATCGGGCCCGGGGAGCTGTTTTTT
TRBV7-8	.	TRBJ2-7	.	CASSPRPEKASYEQYF	TGTGCCAGCAGCCCGAGGCCAGAAAAAGCATCCTACGAGCAGTACTTC
TRBV6-5	.	TRBJ2-5	.	CASGQREQYF	TGTGCCAGCGGGCAGAGGGAGCAGTACTTC
TRBV6-4	.	TRBJ2-3	.	CASSETMDFPIKQYF	TGTGCCAGCAGTGAGACAATGGACTTCCCCATCAAGCAGTATTTT
TRBV27	TRBD1	TRBJ1-6	.	CASSLAAQGVSPLHF	TGTGCCAGCAGTTTAGCCGCCCAGGGGGTTTCACCCCTCCACTTT
TRBV6-6	TRBD1	TRBJ1-1	.	CASGQGVNTEAFF	TGTGCCAGCGGGCAGGGGGTGAACACTGAAGCTTTCTTT
TRBV27	TRBD2	TRBJ2-7	.	CASSLRRLAGGPSYEQYF	TGTGCCAGCAGTTTACGGCGTCTAGCGGGAGGGCCAAGCTACGAGCAGTACTTC
TRBV7-8	TRBD2	TRBJ2-7	.	CASRLTSANYEQYF	TGTGCCAGCAGGTTAACTAGCGCTAACTACGAGCAGTACTTC
TRBV13	.	TRBJ2-7	.	CASSLGTAPNSYEQYF	TGTGCCAGCAGCTTAGGAACGGCCCCAAACTCCTACGAGCAGTACTTC
TRBV7-2	.	TRBJ2-1	once	CASSSRGSYNEQFF	TGTGCCAGCAGCTCCCGGGGGTCCTACAATGAGCAGTTCTTC
TRBV11-3	.	TRBJ1-5	.	CASSLDRAGQQPQHF	TGTGCCAGCAGCTTAGACAGGGCCGGGCAACAGCCCCAGCATTTT
TRBV6-5	.	TRBJ2-2	.	CASRRSAGELFF	TGTGCCAGCAGAAGGAGCGCCGGGGAGCTGTTTTTT
TRBV7-3	TRBD1	TRBJ2-3	.	CASSTGQGAADTQYF	TGTGCCAGCAGTACAGGACAGGGGGCGGCAGATACGCAGTATTTT
TRBV10-2	TRBD1	TRBJ2-7	.	CASTKGTGTYEQYF	TGCGCCAGCACTAAGGGGACAGGGACCTACGAGCAGTACTTC
TRBV28	.	TRBJ2-7	.	CASSTPGGSYEQYF	TGTGCCAGCAGTACCCCCGGAGGGTCTTACGAGCAGTACTTC
TRBV5-1	.	TRBJ2-6	once	CASRVDGSTGANVLTF	TGCGCCAGCAGAGTTGATGGGAGTACTGGGGCCAACGTCCTGACTTTC
TRBV11-2	.	TRBJ1-2	.	CASSHPKDSNYGYTF	TGTGCCAGCAGCCACCCCAAGGACAGCAACTATGGCTACACCTTC
TRBV19	TRBD1	TRBJ2-5	.	CASSMTGGYGQETQYF	TGTGCCAGTAGTATGACAGGGGGTTACGGCCAAGAGACCCAGTACTTC
TRBV6-6	TRBD2	TRBJ2-4	.	CASTGLAENIQYF	TGTGCCAGCACGGGACTAGCGGAAAACATTCAGTACTTC
TRBV5-4	.	TRBJ1-1	.	CASSKGLNTEAFF	TGTGCCAGCAGCAAGGGACTGAACACTGAAGCTTTCTTT
TRBV6-1	.	TRBJ1-2	once	CASSVGSGRLYGYTF	TGTGCCAGCAGTGTAGGATCCGGCCGTCTCTATGGCTACACCTTC
TRBV6-1	TRBD1	TRBJ2-7	.	CASSRTGGAYEQYF	TGTGCCAGCAGTAGGACAGGGGGGGCCTACGAGCAGTACTTC
TRBV6-5	.	TRBJ2-5	.	CASSWGYQQETQYF	TGTGCCAGCAGTTGGGGGTACCAACAAGAGACCCAGTACTTC
TRBV2	.	TRBJ2-1	.	CASSETLRVGQFF	TGTGCCAGCAGTGAAACCCTGCGGGTCGGGCAGTTCTTC
TRBV5-1	TRBD2	TRBJ2-1	.	CASSAPRASGRRHSYNEQFF	TGCGCCAGCAGCGCCCCCCGGGCTAGCGGGAGACGACACTCCTACAATGAGCAGTTCTTC
TRBV5-4	.	TRBJ1-2	.	CASSPSGITYGYTF	TGTGCCAGCAGCCCATCGGGGATCACCTATGGCTACACCTTC
TRBV20-1	.	TRBJ2-2	.	CSAPNTGELFF	TGCAGTGCTCCAAACACCGGGGAGCTGTTTTTT
TRBV2	TRBD1	TRBJ2-2	.	CASTSGQFTGELFF	TGTGCCAGCACTTCGGGACAGTTCACCGGGGAGCTGTTTTTT
TRBV5-1	.	TRBJ2-1	.	CASSRGAGRGPYNEQFF	TGCGCCAGCAGCCGGGGAGCCGGGCGGGGCCCCTACAATGAGCAGTTCTTC
TRBV4-2	.	TRBJ2-7	.	CASSRTGTLSYEQYF	TGTGCCAGCAGCCGTACCGGGACGCTTTCCTACGAGCAGTACTTC
TRBV5-1	TRBD2	TRBJ2-7	.	CASSLVLAVPYEQYF	TGCGCCAGCAGCTTGGTGCTAGCGGTGCCCTACGAGCAGTACTTC
TRBV28	.	TRBJ2-7	.	CASSPLSPPRDEQYF	TGTGCCAGCAGTCCTCTATCTCCTCCGAGGGACGAGCAGTACTTC
TRBV19	.	TRBJ1-5	.	CASSGGGPPQHF	TGTGCCAGTAGTGGGGGTGGTCCGCCCCAGCATTTT
TRBV6-4	.	TRBJ2-1	.	CASSDSGIHEQFF	TGTGCCAGCAGTGACTCTGGGATCCATGAGCAGTTCTTC
TRBV27	.	TRBJ1-1	.	CASSFQGFTEAFF	TGTGCCAGCAGTTTTCAGGGTTTCACTGAAGCTTTCTTT
TRBV19	.	TRBJ2-1	.	CASSPGSSYNEQFF	TGTGCCAGTAGTCCGGGGAGCTCCTACAATGAGCAGTTCTTC
TRBV7-6	TRBD1	TRBJ1-4	.	CASSLALGQGSEKLFF	TGTGCCAGCAGCTTAGCGCTCGGACAGGGAAGTGAAAAACTGTTTTTT
TRBV4-2	.	TRBJ2-7	once	CASSQDTWAGPRTYEQYF	TGTGCCAGCAGCCAAGACACTTGGGCGGGACCCCGAACCTACGAGCAGTACTTC
TRBV25-1	TRBD2	TRBJ2-1	.	CASSESPTSGRDNEQFF	TGTGCCAGCAGTGAATCCCCGACTAGCGGGAGGGATAATGAGCAGTTCTTC
TRBV19	.	TRBJ2-6	.	CASSIVPASPGANVLTF	TGTGCCAGTAGTATAGTTCCAGCCTCCCCAGGGGCCAACGTCCTGACTTTC
TRBV9	TRBD1	TRBJ1-4	.	CASSSGTDRANEKLFF	TGTGCCAGCAGCTCTGGTACCGACAGGGCCAATGAAAAACTGTTTTTT
TRBV7-9	.	TRBJ2-5	.	CASSFGGRQETQYF	TGTGCCAGCAGCTTTGGGGGGCGCCAAGAGACCCAGTACTTC